This T cell receptor (beta chain) was profiled in a study of Ad26.COV2.S vaccination and SARS-CoV-2 variants. General study points: Breadth of non-spike TCRs did not differ between vaccinees and placebo recipients. Vaccinated individuals (as opposed to placebo recipients) had higher spike-specific TCR breadth.

Treatment of the sample: around 19 received Ad26.COV2.S at low or high dose, single or two shots; about 5 received placebo; per-sample allocation not given. Day 63 after the first vaccine or placebo injection was the time point for sampling. Trimming took 3 bases from V and 7 from J; bases not matched to a gene: 11. CDR3 size: 15 residues. In germline, CDR1 is SGDLS, CDR2 YYNGEE. TCRdb's table, derived via immunoSEQ multiplex PCR, lists solely in-frame clones and lacks some. The table has 350,000 to 600,000 clones, 80% to 90% seen once. A word on this clone: What it recognizes is unknown.

The sequencing used peripheral blood, collected in a trial of Ad26.COV2.S vaccine versus placebo. V gene TRBV9 combines with J gene TRBJ2-3; 7 nucleotides agree with TRBD1. The sequence derives from a person aged 18-60 years who received the Ad26.COV2.S COVID-19 vaccine or a placebo. CDR3 DNA sequence: TGTGCCAGCAGCGCACCAGGGGGTTTTGGGAATACGCAGTATTTT. Protein sequence: CASSAPGGFGNTQYF.